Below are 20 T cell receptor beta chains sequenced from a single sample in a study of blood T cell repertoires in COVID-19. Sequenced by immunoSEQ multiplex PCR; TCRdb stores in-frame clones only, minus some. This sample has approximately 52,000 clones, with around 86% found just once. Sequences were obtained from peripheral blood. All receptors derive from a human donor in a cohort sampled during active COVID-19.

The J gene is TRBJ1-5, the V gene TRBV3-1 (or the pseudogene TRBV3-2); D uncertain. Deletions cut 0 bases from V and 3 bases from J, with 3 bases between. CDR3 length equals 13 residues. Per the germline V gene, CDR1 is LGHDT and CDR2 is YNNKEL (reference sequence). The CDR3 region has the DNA TGTGCCAGCAGCCAAGATCTCAATCAGCCCCAGCATTTT. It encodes CASSQDLNQPQHF.

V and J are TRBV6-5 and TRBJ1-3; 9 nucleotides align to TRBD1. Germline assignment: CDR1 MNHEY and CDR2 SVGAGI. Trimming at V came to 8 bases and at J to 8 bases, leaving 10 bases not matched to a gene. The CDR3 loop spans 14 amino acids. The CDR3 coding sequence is TGTGCCAGCTCATACCCGGGACAGGGTGACACCATATATTTT. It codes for CASSYPGQGDTIYF.

This CDR3 reads CASSSTGDEAFF. The CDR3 coding sequence is TGTGCCAGCAGCTCGACAGGGGATGAAGCTTTCTTT. The gene calls are TRBV11-2 and TRBJ1-1; 8 positions agree with TRBD1. Germline CDR1 SGHAT, CDR2 FQNNGV. Unmatched junction bases numbered 2, after V lost 4 bases and J lost 7 bases. This CDR3 spans 12 amino acids.

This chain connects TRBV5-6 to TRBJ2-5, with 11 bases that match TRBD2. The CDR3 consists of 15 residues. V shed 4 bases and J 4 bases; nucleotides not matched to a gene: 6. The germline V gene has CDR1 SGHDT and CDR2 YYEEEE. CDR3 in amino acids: CASSAVTSGRETQYF. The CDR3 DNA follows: TGTGCCAGCAGCGCGGTAACTAGCGGGAGAGAGACCCAGTACTTC.

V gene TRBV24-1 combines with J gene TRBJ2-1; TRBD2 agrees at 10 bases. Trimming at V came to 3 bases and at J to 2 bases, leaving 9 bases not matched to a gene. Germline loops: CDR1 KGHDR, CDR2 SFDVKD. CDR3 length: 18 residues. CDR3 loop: CATSDPASGRVPYNEQFF. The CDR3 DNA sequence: TGTGCCACCAGTGATCCCGCCAGCGGGAGGGTCCCCTACAATGAGCAGTTCTTC.

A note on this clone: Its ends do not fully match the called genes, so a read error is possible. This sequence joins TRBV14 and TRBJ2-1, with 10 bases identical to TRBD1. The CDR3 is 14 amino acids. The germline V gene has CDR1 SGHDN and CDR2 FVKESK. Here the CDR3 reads CASSRPGQGFSAIF. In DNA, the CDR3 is TGTGCCAGCAGCCGTCCGGGACAGGGGTTCTCAGCGATCTTC.

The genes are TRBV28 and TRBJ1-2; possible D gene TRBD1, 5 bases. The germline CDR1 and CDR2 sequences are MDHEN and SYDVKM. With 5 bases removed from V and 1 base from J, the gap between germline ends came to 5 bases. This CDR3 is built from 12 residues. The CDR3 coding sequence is TGTGCCAGCAGTCAGGGTAACTATGGCTACACCTTC. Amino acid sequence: CASSQGNYGYTF.

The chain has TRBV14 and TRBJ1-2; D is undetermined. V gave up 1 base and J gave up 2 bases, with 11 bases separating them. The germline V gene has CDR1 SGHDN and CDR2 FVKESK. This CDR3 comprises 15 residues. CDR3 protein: CASSQGHGLNYGYTF. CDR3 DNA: TGTGCCAGCAGCCAAGGACATGGGTTAAACTATGGCTACACCTTC.

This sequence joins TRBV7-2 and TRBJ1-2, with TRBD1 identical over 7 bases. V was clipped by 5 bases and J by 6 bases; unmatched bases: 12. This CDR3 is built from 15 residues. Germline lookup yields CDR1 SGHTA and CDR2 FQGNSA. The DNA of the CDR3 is TGTGCCAGCAGCGTAGGGACAGCTCAGGAACATGGCTACACCTTC. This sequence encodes CASSVGTAQEHGYTF.

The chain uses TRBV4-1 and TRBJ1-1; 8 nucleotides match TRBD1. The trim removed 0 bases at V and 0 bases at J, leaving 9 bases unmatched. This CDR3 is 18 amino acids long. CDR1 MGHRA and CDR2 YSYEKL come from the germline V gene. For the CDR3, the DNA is TGCGCCAGCAGCCAAGAAGGGACAGGAGTGCATTTGAACACTGAAGCTTTCTTT. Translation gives CASSQEGTGVHLNTEAFF.

The CDR3 bases are TGTGCCAGCTCACCAAACGGGGAGGCGTACGAGCAGTACTTC. This translates into CASSPNGEAYEQYF. The chain employs TRBV18 and TRBJ2-7, with TRBD2 as a possible D gene (6 bases). The germline gives CDR1 KGHSH, CDR2 LQKENI. The CDR3 has 14 residues. V was trimmed by 2 bases and J by 4 bases, leaving 12 bases between them.

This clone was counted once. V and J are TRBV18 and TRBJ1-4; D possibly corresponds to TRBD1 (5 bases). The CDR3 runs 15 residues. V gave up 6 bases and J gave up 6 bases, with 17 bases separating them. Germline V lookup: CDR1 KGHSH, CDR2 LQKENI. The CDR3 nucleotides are TGTGCCAGCTCCCTCCGCACAGGTACCGATGAAAAACTGTTTTTT. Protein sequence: CASSLRTGTDEKLFF.

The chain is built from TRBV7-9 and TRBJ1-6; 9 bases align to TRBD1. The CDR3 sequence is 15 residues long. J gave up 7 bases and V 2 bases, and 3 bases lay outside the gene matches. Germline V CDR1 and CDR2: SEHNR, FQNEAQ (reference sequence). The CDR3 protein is CASSLRQGENSPLHF. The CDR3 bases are TGTGCCAGCAGCTTACGACAGGGGGAAAATTCACCCCTCCACTTT.

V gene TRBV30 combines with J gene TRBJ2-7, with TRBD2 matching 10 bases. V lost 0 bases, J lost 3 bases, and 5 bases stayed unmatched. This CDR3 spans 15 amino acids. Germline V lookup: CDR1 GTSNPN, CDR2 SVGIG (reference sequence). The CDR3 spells CAWSVRLAGDYEQYF. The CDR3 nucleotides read TGTGCCTGGAGTGTACGGCTAGCGGGGGACTACGAGCAGTACTTC.

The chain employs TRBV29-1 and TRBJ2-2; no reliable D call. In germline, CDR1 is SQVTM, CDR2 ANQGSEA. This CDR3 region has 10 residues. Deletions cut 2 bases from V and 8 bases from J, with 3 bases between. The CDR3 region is CSVERGELFF. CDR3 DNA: TGCAGCGTTGAACGGGGGGAGCTGTTTTTT.

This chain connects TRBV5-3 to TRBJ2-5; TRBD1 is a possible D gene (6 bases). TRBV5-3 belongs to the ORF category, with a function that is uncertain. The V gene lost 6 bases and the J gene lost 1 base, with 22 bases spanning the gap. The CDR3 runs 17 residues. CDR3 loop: CARNLRDNRDSQETQYF. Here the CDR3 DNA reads TGTGCCAGAAACTTACGGGACAACCGGGATTCCCAAGAGACCCAGTACTTC.

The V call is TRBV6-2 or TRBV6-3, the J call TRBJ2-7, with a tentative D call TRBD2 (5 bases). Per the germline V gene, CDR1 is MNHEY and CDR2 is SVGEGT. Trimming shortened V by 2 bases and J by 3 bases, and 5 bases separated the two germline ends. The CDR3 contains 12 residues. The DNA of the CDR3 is TGTGCCAGCAGTTACCGGGACTACGAGCAGTACTTC. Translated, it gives CASSYRDYEQYF.

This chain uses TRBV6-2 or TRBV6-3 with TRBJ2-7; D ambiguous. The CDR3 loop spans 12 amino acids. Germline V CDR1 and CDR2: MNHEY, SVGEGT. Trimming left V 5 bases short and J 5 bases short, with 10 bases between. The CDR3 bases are TGTGCCAGCAGTCAGAGACGGGACGAGCAGTACTTC. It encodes CASSQRRDEQYF.

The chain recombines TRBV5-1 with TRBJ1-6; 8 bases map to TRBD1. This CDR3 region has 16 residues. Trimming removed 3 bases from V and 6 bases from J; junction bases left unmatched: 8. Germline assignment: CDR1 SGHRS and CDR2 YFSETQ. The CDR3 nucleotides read TGCGCCAGCAGCTATGTACAGGGGGTTACTAATTCACCCCTCCACTTT. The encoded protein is CASSYVQGVTNSPLHF.

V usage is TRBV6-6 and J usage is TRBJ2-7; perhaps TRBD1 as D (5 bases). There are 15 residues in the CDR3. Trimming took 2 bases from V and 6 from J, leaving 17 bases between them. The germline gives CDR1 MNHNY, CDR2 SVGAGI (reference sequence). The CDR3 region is CASSYPGLSSGEQYF. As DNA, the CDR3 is TGTGCCAGCAGTTACCCAGGGCTAAGTTCCGGCGAGCAGTACTTC.